Listed here are 21 T cell receptor beta chains from one sample, sequenced in a study of cytomegalovirus exposure and HLA in healthy donors. Primers for the PCR totalled 60 Vbeta and 13 Jbeta. Method: immunoSEQ multiplex PCR; TCRdb's copy keeps in-frame clones and lacks some. The table shows about 110,000 clones, with approximately 83% occurring only once. The sample consisted of PBMCs. Receptor source: a man aged 35-49 years in good health and CMV-seronegative.

The chain combines TRBV27 with TRBJ2-7, with D tentatively TRBD2 (7 bases). V was clipped by 2 bases and J by 4 bases, with 15 bases between them. Germline values: CDR1 MNHEY, CDR2 SMNVEV (reference sequence). This CDR3 comprises 15 residues. This chain's CDR3 is CASSLEAGGRYEQYF. The CDR3 DNA reads TGTGCCAGCAGTTTAGAAGCCGGGGGGCGTTACGAGCAGTACTTC.

The chain is built from TRBV19 and TRBJ2-5, with a tentative D call TRBD1 (5 bases). Germline V CDR1 and CDR2: LNHDA, SQIVND (reference sequence). The CDR3 contains 14 residues. Deletions cut 5 bases from V and 5 bases from J, with 15 bases between. The CDR3 region is CASSVRTYGETQYF. The CDR3 DNA reads TGTGCCAGTAGTGTGAGGACATACGGGGAGACCCAGTACTTC.

The genes are TRBV4-3 and TRBJ1-4, with D perhaps TRBD1 (5 bases). V was trimmed by 2 bases and J by 7 bases, leaving 14 bases between them. This CDR3 has 15 amino acids. The germline V gene encodes CDR1 LGHNA and CDR2 YSLEER. The CDR3, as DNA: TGCGCCAGCAGCCAAAACCAGGGTTTACTTGAAAAACTGTTTTTT. The encoded protein is CASSQNQGLLEKLFF.

This clone has only a few counts. The J gene is TRBJ1-1, the V gene TRBV5-1; no definite D call. From germline, CDR1 is SGHRS and CDR2 YFSETQ. The CDR3 is made up of 14 amino acids. The V end was cut by 5 bases, the J end by 1 base, with 12 bases between. CDR3 DNA sequence: TGCGCCAGCAGTTTGACTCTCGGGAACACTGAAGCTTTCTTT. Amino acid sequence: CASSLTLGNTEAFF. Looking up the rest from reference TRBV5-1 and TRBJ1-1 gives the full variable domain: KAGVTQTPRYLIKTRGQQVTLSCSPISGHRSVSWYQQTPGQGLQFLFEYFSETQRNKGNFPGRFSGRQFSNSRSEMNVSTLELGDSALYLCASSLTLGNTEAFFGQGTRLTVV.

The chain joins TRBV18 to TRBJ2-1, with D perhaps matching TRBD1 (6 bases). This CDR3 comprises 13 residues. Trimming took 4 bases from V and 4 from J, leaving 8 bases between them. CDR1 KGHSH and CDR2 LQKENI come from the germline V gene. CDR3 nucleotides: TGTGCCAGCTCACACAGGGTGTACAATGAGCAGTTCTTC. Amino acids: CASSHRVYNEQFF.

This chain uses TRBV6-5 with TRBJ1-6; D unresolved. Trimming shortened V by 3 bases and J by 10 bases, and 19 bases separated the two germline ends. The CDR3 has 16 residues. Germline-derived CDR1 and CDR2 are MNHEY and SVGAGI. CDR3: CASSYRSEFGGSPLHF. The CDR3 DNA is TGTGCCAGCAGTTATCGGAGTGAGTTTGGTGGGTCACCCCTCCACTTT.

This chain connects TRBV5-4 to TRBJ2-7; 7 nucleotides agree with TRBD2. Losses at the gene ends were 4 bases for V and 6 bases for J; bases not matched to a gene: 4. From germline, CDR1 is SGHNT and CDR2 YYREEE (reference sequence). The CDR3 is 12 residues long. CDR3 coding DNA: TGTGCCAGCAGCCGACTAGCTGGCGAGCAGTACTTC. As protein: CASSRLAGEQYF. The full variable domain, in which reference TRBV5-4 and TRBJ2-7 provide the parts outside the CDR3, is ETGVTQSPTHLIKTRGQQVTLRCSSQSGHNTVSWYQQALGQGPQFIFQYYREEENGRGNFPPRFSGLQFPNYSSELNVNALELDDSALYLCASSRLAGEQYFGPGTRLTVT.

The V call is TRBV7-3, the J call TRBJ1-1; the D is unclear. The CDR3 extends over 15 amino acids. Germline assignment: CDR1 SGHTA and CDR2 FQGTGA. Trimming shortened V by 0 bases and J by 0 bases, and 8 bases separated the two germline ends. The CDR3 bases are TGTGCCAGCAGCTTAACGCGGGCCATGAACACTGAAGCTTTCTTT. Encoded protein: CASSLTRAMNTEAFF. Together with reference TRBV7-3 and TRBJ1-1, the CDR3 gives the full variable domain: GAGVSQTPSNKVTEKGKYVELRCDPISGHTALYWYRQSLGQGPEFLIYFQGTGAADDSGLPNDRFFAVRPEGSVSTLKIQRTERGDSAVYLCASSLTRAMNTEAFFGQGTRLTVV.

The rearrangement uses TRBV7-2 and TRBJ2-7, with 8 bases identical to TRBD1. V lost 2 bases to trimming and J lost 7 bases; unmatched junction nucleotides: 13. The CDR3 is 16 amino acids. Germline V CDR1 and CDR2: SGHTA, FQGNSA. The CDR3 sequence: CASSLSGTGIIQEQYF. CDR3 coding DNA: TGTGCCAGCAGCTTATCGGGGACAGGAATTATCCAGGAGCAGTACTTC.

The chain combines TRBV7-2 with TRBJ1-2; D ambiguous. This CDR3 spans 13 amino acids. Germline V gene lookup returns CDR1 SGHTA and CDR2 FQGNSA. The germline V and J ends were trimmed by 4 bases and 5 bases, with 11 bases remaining between them. Written as DNA, the CDR3 is TGTGCCAGCAGCTCCGCGCGGGTATATGGCTACACCTTC. It translates to CASSSARVYGYTF. Full variable domain (rest looked up from reference TRBV7-2 and TRBJ1-2): GAGVSQSPSNKVTEKGKDVELRCDPISGHTALYWYRQSLGQGLEFLIYFQGNSAPDKSGLPSDRFSAERTGGSVSTLTIQRTQQEDSAVYLCASSSARVYGYTFGSGTRLTVV.

The CDR3 here is CASSSTGPTEAFF. For the CDR3, the DNA is TGCGCCAGCAGCTCGACAGGGCCCACTGAAGCTTTCTTT. The chain uses TRBV5-1 and TRBJ1-1, with 7 bases aligning to TRBD1. The V and J ends lost 3 bases and 4 bases, in that order; junction bases with no gene match: 3. The CDR3 has 13 residues. Germline values: CDR1 SGHRS, CDR2 YFSETQ. Based on the CDR3 plus reference TRBV5-1 and TRBJ1-1, the full variable domain is KAGVTQTPRYLIKTRGQQVTLSCSPISGHRSVSWYQQTPGQGLQFLFEYFSETQRNKGNFPGRFSGRQFSNSRSEMNVSTLELGDSALYLCASSSTGPTEAFFGQGTRLTVV.

The gene calls are TRBV28 and TRBJ1-1; D might be TRBD1 (6 bases). Trimming pared 7 bases from V and 2 bases from J, leaving 17 bases between. Per germline, CDR1 MDHEN and CDR2 SYDVKM. The CDR3 consists of 15 residues. The CDR3 nucleotides read TGTGCCAGCACCATATCGACAGGCCGAAACACTGAAGCTTTCTTT. It translates to CASTISTGRNTEAFF.

The genes are TRBV2 and TRBJ1-5, with D perhaps TRBD1 (6 bases). The CDR3 has 15 amino acids. Trimming took off 0 bases at V and 7 bases at J, with 13 bases between the two ends. Germline CDR1 and CDR2: SNHLY and FYNNEI. CDR3 region: CASSEARGGRQPQHF. The DNA of the CDR3 is TGTGCCAGCAGTGAAGCAAGGGGGGGTAGGCAGCCCCAGCATTTT. Complete variable domain (other parts from reference TRBV2 and TRBJ1-5): EPEVTQTPSHQVTQMGQEVILRCVPISNHLYFYWYRQILGQKVEFLVSFYNNEISEKSEIFDDQFSVERPDGSNFTLKIRSTKLEDSAMYFCASSEARGGRQPQHFGDGTRLSIL.

J is TRBJ1-1 and V is TRBV5-4; 7 positions match TRBD1. Losses at the gene ends were 1 base for V and 5 bases for J; bases not matched to a gene: 11. The CDR3 runs 16 residues. The V gene's germline CDR1 is SGHNT and CDR2 YYREEE (reference sequence). In DNA form, the CDR3 reads TGTGCCAGCAGCTTGATAGGGGTCAGGGGGGTGACTGAAGCTTTCTTT. Its translation is CASSLIGVRGVTEAFF.

The V gene is TRBV9, the J gene TRBJ1-1; perhaps TRBD1 as D (5 bases). CDR1 is SGDLS and CDR2 is YYNGEE in the germline V gene. This CDR3 contains 15 residues. Trimming removed 3 bases at V and 1 base at J, with 13 bases between. The CDR3 bases are TGTGCCAGCAGCGGGGGGGTTGGACCGAACACTGAAGCTTTCTTT. Residues: CASSGGVGPNTEAFF. The full variable domain, rest sourced from reference TRBV9 and TRBJ1-1, is DSGVTQTPKHLITATGQRVTLRCSPRSGDLSVYWYQQSLDQGLQFLIQYYNGEERAKGNILERFSAQQFPDLHSELNLSSLELGDSALYFCASSGGVGPNTEAFFGQGTRLTVV.

V usage is TRBV2 and J usage is TRBJ2-7; the match to TRBD1 covers 8 bases. Germline V gene lookup returns CDR1 SNHLY and CDR2 FYNNEI. This CDR3 spans 14 amino acids. V was pared by 7 bases and J by 2 bases, with 7 bases of the junction left unmatched. The CDR3 bases are TGTGCCAGCAAGGGGACAGGCTTGCCCTACGAGCAGTACTTC. This sequence encodes CASKGTGLPYEQYF. Based on the CDR3 plus reference TRBV2 and TRBJ2-7, the full variable domain is EPEVTQTPSHQVTQMGQEVILRCVPISNHLYFYWYRQILGQKVEFLVSFYNNEISEKSEIFDDQFSVERPDGSNFTLKIRSTKLEDSAMYFCASKGTGLPYEQYFGPGTRLTVT.

The chain couples TRBV7-2 to TRBJ1-1, with a tentative D call TRBD1 (6 bases). This CDR3 is built from 11 residues. The germline V gene encodes CDR1 SGHTA and CDR2 FQGNSA. Trimming left V 5 bases short and J 5 bases short, with 6 bases between. Written as DNA, the CDR3 is TGTGCCAGCAGCAGGGGGACTGAAGCTTTCTTT. Encoded protein: CASSRGTEAFF. The complete variable domain, with remaining parts taken from reference TRBV7-2 and TRBJ1-1, reads GAGVSQSPSNKVTEKGKDVELRCDPISGHTALYWYRQSLGQGLEFLIYFQGNSAPDKSGLPSDRFSAERTGGSVSTLTIQRTQQEDSAVYLCASSRGTEAFFGQGTRLTVV.

This sequence joins TRBV6-5 and TRBJ1-6; 11 positions agree with TRBD1. V shed 4 bases and J 10 bases; nucleotides not matched to a gene: 6. The CDR3 runs 15 residues. Germline CDR1 reads MNHEY; CDR2 reads SVGAGI. The CDR3 is CASSFRGQGVSPLHF. DNA of the CDR3: TGTGCCAGCAGTTTCAGGGGACAGGGGGTATCACCCCTCCACTTT.

V gene TRBV19 combines with J gene TRBJ1-1, with 12 bases matching TRBD1. The CDR3 sequence is 13 residues long. Per the germline V gene, CDR1 is LNHDA and CDR2 is SQIVND (reference sequence). The junction had 6 bases not matched to a gene; V was cut back by 8 bases and J by 8 bases. The CDR3 loop is CASYRDRGHEAFF. The CDR3 nucleotides are TGTGCCAGTTACCGGGACAGGGGGCACGAAGCTTTCTTT.

The chain uses TRBV5-6 and TRBJ1-5, with TRBD1 as a possible D gene (5 bases). Trimming removed 0 bases from V and 1 base from J, with 11 bases in between. The CDR3 covers 16 residues. The germline CDR1 and CDR2 sequences are SGHDT and YYEEEE. The CDR3 reads CASSLGAGSSNQPQHF. CDR3 DNA: TGTGCCAGCAGCTTGGGTGCAGGGTCCAGCAATCAGCCCCAGCATTTT. Using reference TRBV5-6 and TRBJ1-5 for the parts outside the CDR3, the full variable domain is DAGVTQSPTHLIKTRGQQVTLRCSPKSGHDTVSWYQQALGQGPQFIFQYYEEEERQRGNFPDRFSGHQFPNYSSELNVNALLLGDSALYLCASSLGAGSSNQPQHFGDGTRLSIL.

This clone was observed a few times. Here the CDR3 reads CATSRGRVYEQYF. Here the CDR3 DNA reads TGTGCCACCAGCAGAGGTCGGGTCTACGAGCAGTACTTC. The chain employs TRBV15 and TRBJ2-5; D not certain. Judging by the DNA end, TRBJ2-7 fits better; the J call may be wrong. This CDR3 comprises 13 residues. Germline CDR1 reads LNHNV; CDR2 reads YYDKDF (reference sequence).